The 6 T cell receptor beta chains below were found in one sample sequenced in a study of early T cells in non-severe SARS-CoV-2 infection. TCRdb re-called the 5' RACE reads through MiXCR, storing one row per CDR3 protein. Here the sample spans tens of thousands of distinct CDR3 sequences, around a tenth being singletons. Material for sequencing was whole blood. These receptors were collected from an adult who was a healthcare worker with PCR-confirmed SARS-CoV-2 infection or an uninfected control (not recorded which).

There are many counts of this clonotype. This chain links TRBV5-1 with TRBJ2-3; D is uncertain. Trimming removed 0 bases from V and 6 bases from J, with 17 bases in between. The CDR3 sequence is 16 residues long. Germline V gene sequence: CDR1 SGHRS, CDR2 YFSETQ. As DNA, the CDR3 is TGCGCCAGCAGCTTGGCCGGGCAGGTAGTTTCGGATACGCAGTATTTT. It is translated as CASSLAGQVVSDTQYF.

This clonotype was seen ten or more times. The J gene is TRBJ1-5, the V gene TRBV10-3; D is possibly TRBD1 (6 bases). The germline CDR1 and CDR2 sequences are ENHRY and SYGVKD. V was shortened by 3 bases and J by 6 bases, with 9 bases between the two germline ends. This CDR3 region has 13 residues. CDR3 in DNA: TGTGCCATCAGTGACAGCAGGGGTCAGCCCCAGCATTTT. This encodes CAISDSRGQPQHF.

This clonotype has ten or more counts. The chain carries TRBV19 and TRBJ2-1; the match to TRBD1 covers 10 bases. V dropped 9 bases and J dropped 5; count of bases not matched to a gene: 7. CDR3 length: 14 amino acids. Looked up from germline, CDR1 is LNHDA and CDR2 is SQIVND (reference sequence). DNA of the CDR3: TGTGCCAGCGCCGGGACAGGGGCTGACAATGAGCAGTTCTTC. This sequence encodes CASAGTGADNEQFF.

Ten or more counts support this clonotype. The genes are TRBV7-8 and TRBJ2-1, with a possible D match to TRBD2 (6 bases). Trimming removed 2 bases at V and 8 bases at J, with 13 bases between. Germline CDR1 SGHVS, CDR2 FQNEAQ. This CDR3 is 14 amino acids long. CDR3 DNA: TGTGCCAGCAGCTTACCCCTGGGGAGGTATGAGCAGTTCTTC. This gives the protein CASSLPLGRYEQFF.

The sample holds many counts of this clonotype. The gene calls are TRBV7-2 and TRBJ2-1, with 7 bases identical to TRBD1. V shed 3 bases and J 1 base; nucleotides not matched to a gene: 3. Germline V gene lookup returns CDR1 SGHTA and CDR2 FQGNSA. This CDR3 is 15 amino acids long. Here the CDR3 DNA reads TGTGCCAGCAGCTTTGCCAGGGGGTCCTACAATGAGCAGTTCTTC. This gives the protein CASSFARGSYNEQFF.

In this sample, this clonotype turned up many times. J is TRBJ2-1 and V is TRBV7-2; the match to TRBD2 covers 15 bases. The CDR3 runs to 17 residues. Germline assignment: CDR1 SGHTA and CDR2 FQGNSA. V lost 5 bases, J lost 3 bases, and 5 bases stayed unmatched. In DNA form, the CDR3 reads TGTGCCAGCAGCCCTCCGGGACTAGCGGGAGGCTACAATGAGCAGTTCTTC. Protein product: CASSPPGLAGGYNEQFF.